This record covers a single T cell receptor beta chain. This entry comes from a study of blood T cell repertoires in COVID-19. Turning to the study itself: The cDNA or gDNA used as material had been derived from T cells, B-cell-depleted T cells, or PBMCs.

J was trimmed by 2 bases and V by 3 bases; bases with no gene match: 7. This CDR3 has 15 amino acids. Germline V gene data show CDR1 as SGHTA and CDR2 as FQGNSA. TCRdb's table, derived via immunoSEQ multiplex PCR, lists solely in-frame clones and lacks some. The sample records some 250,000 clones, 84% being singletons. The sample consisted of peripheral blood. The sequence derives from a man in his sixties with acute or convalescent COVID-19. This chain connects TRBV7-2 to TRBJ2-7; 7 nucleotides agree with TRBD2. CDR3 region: CASSFRGEGTYEQYF. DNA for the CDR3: TGTGCCAGCAGCTTTCGAGGGGAGGGTACCTACGAGCAGTACTTC.